This T cell receptor (beta chain) is drawn from a study of relationships among human T cell subsets. The T cell receptor alpha and beta CDR3 regions were amplified from mRNA by semiquantitative ARM-PCR. In ARM-PCR, communal superprimers followed tagged nested gene-specific primers for exponential amplification. TCRdb recomputed calls from the multiplex PCR reads with MiXCR, one row per CDR3 protein. The table shows around 2,500 distinct CDR3 sequences, with approximately 40% occurring only once. The CDR3 covers 15 residues. Germline-derived CDR1 and CDR2 are SGHVS and FQNEAQ. The junction had 7 bases not matched to a gene; V was cut back by 1 base and J by 9 bases. This clonotype is deemed large.

The TCR sequence derives from a man aged 35 to 55 in good health. Sequenced material: activated T cells sorted from blood. Indicated subset: CD45RA-RO-CD69+ activated T cells. The V call is TRBV7-8, the J call TRBJ2-1, with 9 bases identical to TRBD1. The CDR3: CASSLGTGERGEQFF. The CDR3 bases are TGTGCCAGCAGCTTAGGGACAGGGGAAAGAGGTGAGCAGTTCTTC.